The sequence of this T cell receptor (beta chain) was determined in a study of T cells after yellow fever vaccination. 5'RACE template switching added a universal primer site and UMIs to TCR cDNA. TCRdb fed the 5' RACE reads into MiXCR, producing one record per CDR3 protein. The repertoire has 110,000 to 150,000 distinct CDR3 sequences, 5% to 8% of them found once; the top ten carry more than 0.6%. A few counts support this clonotype. Source: CD4+ T cells sorted from PBMCs, taken 10 days after the yellow fever booster vaccination. This sequence originates from a man under 40 who received the YFV17D yellow fever vaccine.

CDR3 amino acids: CASSRIPGLGNQPQHF. CDR3 bases: TGTGCCAGCAGCCGGATACCAGGACTTGGCAATCAGCCCCAGCATTTT. This chain uses TRBV7-2 with TRBJ1-5; D gene uncertain. The V end lost 5 bases, the J end lost 2 bases, and 16 bases lay between the germline ends. Germline V gives CDR1 SGHTA, CDR2 FQGNSA. The CDR3 is made up of 16 amino acids.